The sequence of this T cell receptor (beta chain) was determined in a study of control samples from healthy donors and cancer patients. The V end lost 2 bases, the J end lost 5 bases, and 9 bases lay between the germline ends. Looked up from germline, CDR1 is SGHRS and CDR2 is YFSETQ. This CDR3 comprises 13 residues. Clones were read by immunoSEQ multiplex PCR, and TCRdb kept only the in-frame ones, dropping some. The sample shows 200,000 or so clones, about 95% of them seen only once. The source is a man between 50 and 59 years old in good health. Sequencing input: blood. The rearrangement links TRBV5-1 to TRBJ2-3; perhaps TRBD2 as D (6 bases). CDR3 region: CASSFTGEDTQYF. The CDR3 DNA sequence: TGCGCCAGCAGCTTCACGGGGGAAGATACGCAGTATTTT.